These T cell receptor beta chains were read from a single sample in a study of cytomegalovirus exposure and HLA in healthy donors. Assay used: immunoSEQ multiplex PCR; TCRdb lists only in-frame clones, some missing. This sample has roughly 110,000 clones, with 73% found just once. Material for sequencing was PBMCs. These receptors were collected from a young man in good health and CMV-seronegative. Both conserved end residues are part of each CDR3. Each record gives: clone size, V gene, J gene, D gene, CDR3 DNA, CDR3 protein. The D gene is left open where the match is weak. For some rows the clone size is stated as once, few or many, or as a class when expanded; others skip it.

>many|TRBV28|TRBJ2-5|TRBD2
TGTGCCAGCAGTCCGGTACTAGCGGGGAAGGTGACCCAGTACTTC
CASSPVLAGKVTQYF
>.|TRBV27|TRBJ2-1|TRBD2
TGTGCCAGCAGTTTATCCCAAACTAGCGCATACAATGAGCAGTTCTTC
CASSLSQTSAYNEQFF
>.|TRBV5-5|TRBJ2-4|TRBD1
TGTGCCAGCAGCTTCGGGGACAGGGAGGGTATACGGTACTTC
CASSFGDREGIRYF
>.|TRBV5-6|TRBJ2-2|TRBD2
TGTGCCAGCAGCTTGCCGGGGGGGCCTAACACCGGGGAGCTGTTTTTT
CASSLPGGPNTGELFF
>.|TRBV7-9|TRBJ1-1|.
TGTGCCAGCAGCTTAAACAGCGGGGGTGAAGCTTTCTTT
CASSLNSGGEAFF
>few|TRBV28|TRBJ1-1|TRBD1
TGTGCCAGCAGTTCCCACAGGGGGATGAACACTGAAGCTTTCTTT
CASSSHRGMNTEAFF
>.|TRBV5-8|TRBJ1-1|.
TGTGCCAGCAGCTTCCCCCCGCAGCTGAGGTCGAACACTGAAGCTTTCTTT
CASSFPPQLRSNTEAFF
>few|TRBV9|TRBJ1-2|TRBD1
TGTGCCAGCAGCGTCGGACAGGGGATAAACTATGGCTACACCTTC
CASSVGQGINYGYTF
>few|TRBV14|TRBJ1-1|TRBD1
TGTGCCAGCAGCCAATCGCAGGGGGCGTTATACACTGAAGCTTTCTTT
CASSQSQGALYTEAFF
>.|TRBV7-8|TRBJ1-6|.
TGTGCCAGCAGCTTAGTCGGCTTTGCTGGGACTAGCTCCTATAATTCACCCCTCCACTTT
CASSLVGFAGTSSYNSPLHF
>.|TRBV6-5|TRBJ1-1|.
TGTGTCAGCAGTTACTCGGGGGGGGGCACTGAAGCTTTCTTT
CVSSYSGGGTEAFF
>.|TRBV28|TRBJ2-7|.
TGTGCCAGCGGGACTTACGAGCAGTACTTC
CASGTYEQYF
>.|TRBV7-3|TRBJ2-5|TRBD1
TGTGCCAGCAGCCCAGACAGGGGTCAAGAGACCCAGTACTTC
CASSPDRGQETQYF
>.|TRBV2|TRBJ2-7|TRBD1
TGTGCCAGCACGCCGGACAGGGTGGTACACGAGCAGTACTTC
CASTPDRVVHEQYF
>.|TRBV28|TRBJ2-5|.
TGTGCCAGCAGTTCTGGATGGCCGGGAGAGACCCAGTACTTC
CASSSGWPGETQYF
>once|TRBV28|TRBJ2-1|TRBD2
TGTGCCAGCAGTTTTGCGGGAGCTGCGAATGAGCAGTTCTTC
CASSFAGAANEQFF
>once|TRBV29-1|TRBJ2-5|.
TGCAGCGTTGAAGTTGGGACACCCCAAGAGACCCAGTACTTC
CSVEVGTPQETQYF
>.|TRBV6-5|TRBJ2-7|TRBD1
TGTGCCAGCAGACAGGGGGTCCACGAGCAGTACTTC
CASRQGVHEQYF
>.|TRBV6-5|TRBJ2-7|TRBD2
TGTGCCAGCAGTCACGTAGCGGGAGAAAACGAGCAGTACTTC
CASSHVAGENEQYF
>.|TRBV5-1|TRBJ2-7|.
TGCGCCAGCAGCCCTGGACCTTCAGCGGACGAGCAGTACTTC
CASSPGPSADEQYF
>few|TRBV2|TRBJ2-7|TRBD1
TGTGCCAGCAGTGATGGGACAGGGGCGCAAGAGCAGTACTTC
CASSDGTGAQEQYF
>.|TRBV2|TRBJ2-5|TRBD2
TGTGCCAGCAGTGGTCTAGCGGGGACGCAAGAGACCCAGTACTTC
CASSGLAGTQETQYF
>few|TRBV7-3|TRBJ2-2|.
TGTGCCAGCAGCTTAACGCCCATGGAGTCAGGGCCCACCGGGGAGCTGTTTTTT
CASSLTPMESGPTGELFF
>.|TRBV21-1|TRBJ2-7|.
TGTGCCAGCAGCAAAGCGCGAATAGCGGGAGATTACGAGCAGTACTTC
CASSKARIAGDYEQYF
>.|TRBV28|TRBJ2-3|.
TGTGCCAGCAGTCCCCGGAGCTCGAGCACAGATACGCAGTATTTT
CASSPRSSSTDTQYF
>once|TRBV30|TRBJ2-2|.
TGTGCCTGGAGTTCTCAGGGTTACACCGGGGAGCTGTTTTTT
CAWSSQGYTGELFF
>.|TRBV27|TRBJ2-7|TRBD1
TGTGCCAGCAGTACAAGGGACAGGATCCGGTACGAGCAGTACTTC
CASSTRDRIRYEQYF
>few|TRBV7-9|TRBJ2-5|.
TGTGCCAGCAGCTTAGTCGAAGAGACCCAGTACTTC
CASSLVEETQYF
>.|TRBV29-1|TRBJ2-7|TRBD1
TGCAGCGTTGGGACTCCGGGACAGGGGGTCTCCTACGAGCAGTACTTC
CSVGTPGQGVSYEQYF
>.|TRBV6-1|TRBJ1-5|.
TGTGCCAGCCGGATTGGGCAGGGCAATCAGCCCCAGCATTTT
CASRIGQGNQPQHF
>.|TRBV6-5|TRBJ1-5|.
TGTGCCAGCAGTTACGGGGGGAGCAATCAGCCCCAGCATTTT
CASSYGGSNQPQHF
>.|TRBV2|TRBJ2-2|TRBD2
TGTGCCAGCAGCGCTCGTCTACTAGCGGGTTCGGGCACCGGGGAGCTGTTTTTT
CASSARLLAGSGTGELFF
>.|TRBV13|TRBJ2-3|TRBD2
TGTGCCAGCAGCCCTTGGACTAGCGTCATAGCTGATACGCAGTATTTT
CASSPWTSVIADTQYF
>.|TRBV6-1|TRBJ1-3|TRBD1
TGTGCCAGCAGTGGACAGGGGGTTATTTCCTCTGGAAACACCATATATTTT
CASSGQGVISSGNTIYF
>few|TRBV5-1|TRBJ2-5|TRBD2
TGCGCCAGCAGCTCTGGACTAGCGGACCTCGGGGAGACCCAGTACTTC
CASSSGLADLGETQYF